This TCR beta chain comes out of a study of glioma-infiltrating T cells after dendritic cell vaccination. PBMC were collected before vaccination, two weeks after the third vaccination, and at progression. Germline CDR1 and CDR2: MNHNS and SASEGT. V was shortened by 4 bases and J by 1 base, with 7 bases between the two germline ends. The length of the CDR3 is 13 residues. Comment on this clone: As yet, its antigen is unknown.

This table comes from immunoSEQ multiplex PCR, and its TCRdb copy is limited to in-frame clones, with some not included. The table shows about 64,000 clones, with 82% occurring only once. General observations from the study: Only a small number of patients had complete blood and tumor samples.

J is TRBJ1-1 and V is TRBV6-1; D ambiguous. This receptor was obtained from a human donor with glioblastoma. Source: blood, taken before dendritic cell vaccination. CDR3 residues: CASSAPGNTEAFF. CDR3 nucleotides: TGTGCCAGCAGTGCCCCAGGGAACACTGAAGCTTTCTTT.